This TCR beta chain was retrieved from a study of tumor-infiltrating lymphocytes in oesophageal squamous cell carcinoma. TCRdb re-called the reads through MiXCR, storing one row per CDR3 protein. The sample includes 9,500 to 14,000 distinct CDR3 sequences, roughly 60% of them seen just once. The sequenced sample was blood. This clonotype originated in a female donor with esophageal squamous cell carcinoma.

CDR3 sequence (DNA): TGCAGTGCTACCGGACAGTCCTATGGCTACACCTTC. This encodes CSATGQSYGYTF. The V and J genes are TRBV20-1 and TRBJ1-2; a weak D match, TRBD1 (6 bases). V was pared by 4 bases and J by 4 bases, with 10 bases between. Looked up from germline, CDR1 is DFQATT and CDR2 is SNEGSKA (reference sequence). This CDR3 region has 12 residues.